This T cell receptor beta chain was captured in a study of blood T cell repertoires in COVID-19. Overall study: Researchers got acute and convalescent COVID-19 samples from the United States, Italy and Spain. The cDNA or gDNA used as material had been derived from T cells, B-cell-depleted T cells, or PBMCs.

Germline assignment: CDR1 LNHDA and CDR2 SQIVND (reference sequence). The CDR3 covers 16 residues. V gave up 3 bases and J gave up 2 bases, with 13 bases separating them. Original handling: Nucleated cell number was recorded as an estimate derived from reference gene primer amplification. Assay used: immunoSEQ multiplex PCR; TCRdb lists only in-frame clones, some missing. The V and J calls and clone size are taken from that table; D and trimming were inferred from the DNA. The sample includes approximately 170,000 clones, about 80% seen only once; the top ten take 2.6%. This sequence joins TRBV19 and TRBJ2-2, with a tentative D call TRBD2 (5 bases). The TCR originated in a human donor with acute or convalescent COVID-19. The donor label of this sample is uncertain. Sequencing input: peripheral blood. The CDR3 is CASSIYLRANTGELFF. DNA of the CDR3: TGTGCCAGTAGTATTTACTTGCGGGCCAACACCGGGGAGCTGTTTTTT.